This TCR beta chain comes out of a study of technical replicates of blood from four donors. The table came from immunoSEQ multiplex PCR; TCRdb's copy has only in-frame clones and leaves some out. The sample holds about 82,000 clones; over 90% are singletons and the top ten take more than 0.35%. Germline V gene lookup returns CDR1 GTSNPN and CDR2 SVGIG (reference sequence). Unmatched junction bases numbered 2, after V lost 5 bases and J lost 3 bases. CDR3 length: 13 residues. This sequence joins TRBV30 and TRBJ2-3, with 10 bases that match TRBD1. The source of this sequence is a human donor in good health. The sequencing input was T cells isolated from PBMCs. CDR3 region: CAWDRGPTDTQYF. The DNA for the CDR3 is TGTGCCTGGGACAGGGGGCCGACAGATACGCAGTATTTT.